The rows below give T cell receptor beta chains drawn from one sample of a study of cytomegalovirus exposure and HLA in healthy donors. Method: immunoSEQ multiplex PCR; TCRdb's copy keeps in-frame clones and lacks some. The sample lists 90,000 to 110,000 clones; approximately 82% were seen once. The sequenced sample was PBMCs. These receptors came from a man in his forties in good health and CMV-seropositive. CDR3s include the opening cysteine and the closing phenylalanine or tryptophan. D genes are given only for firm matches. The listing skips clone size in some rows; elsewhere it reads once, few, many or a size class.

DNA | CDR3 | D | J | V | size
TGTGCCAGCAGCGAAAACTCTGGGGCCAACGGCCTGACTTTC | CASSENSGANGLTF | - | TRBJ2-6 | TRBV9 | -
TGCGCCAGCAGCTTGGAACGGGTGAACACTGAAGCTTTCTTT | CASSLERVNTEAFF | - | TRBJ1-1 | TRBV5-1 | -
TGTGCCAGCAGGATACGAACCGGGTGGAACACTGAAGCTTTCTTT | CASRIRTGWNTEAFF | - | TRBJ1-1 | TRBV2 | -
TGTGCCAGTAGAAAGGGACAGACCCTTCCCTACGAGCAGTACTTC | CASRKGQTLPYEQYF | TRBD1 | TRBJ2-7 | TRBV19 | -
TGCGCCAGCAGCCAAGAGCGCGATTCTGGAAACACCATATATTTT | CASSQERDSGNTIYF | - | TRBJ1-3 | TRBV4-3 | -
TGTGCCAGCAGTGCCCGGACTAGCGGGAGGGGAGATACGCAGTATTTT | CASSARTSGRGDTQYF | TRBD2 | TRBJ2-3 | TRBV6-1 | -
TGCGCCAGCAGCACGGACAGGGGGGATGAAAAACTGTTTTTT | CASSTDRGDEKLFF | TRBD1 | TRBJ1-4 | TRBV4-3 | -
TGTGCCAGCAGCTTGGGCGGGAGGGCCAGCAATGAGCAGTTCTTC | CASSLGGRASNEQFF | TRBD2 | TRBJ2-1 | TRBV7-3 | -
TGTGCCAGCACCGCAGGGGGCCCAGCCGGAAACACCATATATTTT | CASTAGGPAGNTIYF | TRBD1 | TRBJ1-3 | TRBV6-6 | -
TGCGCCAGCAGCCAAGAGTGGGGACAGGGGGCCTACGAGCAGTACTTC | CASSQEWGQGAYEQYF | TRBD1 | TRBJ2-7 | TRBV4-3 | -
TGTGCCAGCAGCCCTAGGACAGTTACTTCACCCCTCCACTTT | CASSPRTVTSPLHF | - | TRBJ1-6 | TRBV9 | -
TGTGCCAGCATGATCCCGGGACTAGCGGCAAATGAGCAGTTCTTC | CASMIPGLAANEQFF | TRBD2 | TRBJ2-1 | TRBV2 | -
TGTGCCAGCAGGGACACAAGGGGCACAGATACGCAGTATTTT | CASRDTRGTDTQYF | - | TRBJ2-3 | TRBV7-2 | -
TGTGCCAGCAGGAACCGGGACAGTGCCTACAATGAGCAGTTCTTC | CASRNRDSAYNEQFF | TRBD1 | TRBJ2-1 | TRBV6-5 | few
TGTGCCAGCAGACGGCGGCAGGGGGACAATGAGCAGTTCTTC | CASRRRQGDNEQFF | TRBD1 | TRBJ2-1 | TRBV5-4 | -
TGTGCCAGCAGCTACGGGACTCTCACCACCGGGGAGCTGTTTTTT | CASSYGTLTTGELFF | - | TRBJ2-2 | TRBV7-9 | -
TGTGCCAGCAGCTCCAAAAAAGTGGGGGGCACCGGGGAGCTGTTTTTT | CASSSKKVGGTGELFF | - | TRBJ2-2 | TRBV7-3 | -
TGTGCCAGCAGCCAGACTAAGACAGGGGGCGTCTCCTACGAGCAGTACTTC | CASSQTKTGGVSYEQYF | TRBD1 | TRBJ2-7 | TRBV14 | -
TGTGCCAGCAGTGGGGGGGGACAGGGCCTAAACACTGAAGCTTTCTTT | CASSGGGQGLNTEAFF | TRBD1 | TRBJ1-1 | TRBV28 | -
TGTGCCAGCAGCCAAGAGGGACAGGGGTGGGATGAGCAGTTCTTC | CASSQEGQGWDEQFF | TRBD1 | TRBJ2-1 | TRBV14 | -
TGTGCCAGCACTCAAGGGGGGAGCGGGAGTTGGGAGACCCAGTACTTC | CASTQGGSGSWETQYF | TRBD2 | TRBJ2-5 | TRBV2 | -
TGTGCCAGCAGCTTAAGGGATCGGGGGTCGAACACTGAAGCTTTCTTT | CASSLRDRGSNTEAFF | - | TRBJ1-1 | TRBV7-3 | -